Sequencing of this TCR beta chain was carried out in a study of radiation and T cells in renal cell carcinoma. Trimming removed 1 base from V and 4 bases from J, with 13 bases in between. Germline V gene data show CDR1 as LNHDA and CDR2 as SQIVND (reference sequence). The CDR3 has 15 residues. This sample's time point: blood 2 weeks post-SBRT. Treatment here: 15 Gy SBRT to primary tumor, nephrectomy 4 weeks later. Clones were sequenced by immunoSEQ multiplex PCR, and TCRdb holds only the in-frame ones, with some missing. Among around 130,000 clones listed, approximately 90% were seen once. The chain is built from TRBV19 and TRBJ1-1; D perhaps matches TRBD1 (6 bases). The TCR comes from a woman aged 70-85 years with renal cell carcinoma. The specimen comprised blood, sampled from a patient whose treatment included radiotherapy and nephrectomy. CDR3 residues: CASSIALQGFTEAFF. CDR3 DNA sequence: TGTGCCAGTAGTATAGCTTTACAGGGCTTCACTGAAGCTTTCTTT.